One and the same sample provided the 8 T cell receptor beta chains below, sequenced in a study of T cell responses to AZD1222 COVID-19 vaccine. Only in-frame clones appear in the TCRdb table, and some are missing; sequencing was by immunoSEQ multiplex PCR. The data contain 85,000 to 130,000 clones, 89% of them singletons. This sample comprised peripheral blood, obtained on day 0 of AZD1222 vaccination. Every receptor here comes from an adult in good health.

This sequence joins TRBV12-3 or TRBV12-4 and TRBJ1-2; unclear D gene. Trimming removed 6 bases from V and 4 bases from J, with 12 bases in between. This CDR3 has 13 residues. CDR3 bases: TGTGCCAGCAGCGTACAGCTAGGCTATGGCTACACCTTC. Amino acids: CASSVQLGYGYTF.

The V and J genes are TRBV5-1 and TRBJ2-7; possible D gene TRBD2, 7 bases. Germline loops: CDR1 SGHRS, CDR2 YFSETQ. This CDR3 region has 16 residues. Trimming shortened V by 3 bases and J by 2 bases, and 18 bases separated the two germline ends. CDR3 in DNA: TGCGCCAGCAGCTCTAGTGGGGGGGCCGGCACCTACGAGCAGTACTTC. Translation gives CASSSSGGAGTYEQYF.

This chain uses TRBV7-2 with TRBJ2-7, with 7 positions matching TRBD2. The CDR3 spans 13 residues. V trimming: 5 bases; J trimming: 2 bases; junction bases outside the gene matches: 3. Germline CDR1 SGHTA, CDR2 FQGNSA. The CDR3: CASSLGLAYEQYF. The CDR3 DNA sequence: TGTGCCAGCAGCCTAGGACTAGCCTACGAGCAGTACTTC.

As concerns this clone: The CDR3 does not end in the conserved phenylalanine or tryptophan, so this is likely a read error. The chain couples TRBV5-6 to TRBJ1-6; D might be TRBD1 (6 bases). The CDR3 is 13 residues long. CDR1 is SGHDT and CDR2 is YYEEEE in the germline V gene. Trimming left V 4 bases short and J 14 bases short, with 16 bases between. CDR3 sequence reads: CASSHLDRGALHL. The CDR3, as DNA: TGTGCCAGCAGCCATTTGGACAGAGGGGCCCTCCACCTT.

CDR3 amino acids: CASSLDGATDSPLHF. CDR3 bases: TGTGCCAGCAGCTTAGATGGGGCGACGGATTCACCCCTCCACTTT. The V and J genes are TRBV7-3 and TRBJ1-6, with a possible D match to TRBD1 (5 bases). The germline gives CDR1 SGHTA, CDR2 FQGTGA. With 2 bases removed from V and 8 bases from J, the gap between germline ends came to 13 bases. This CDR3 region has 15 residues.

The chain uses TRBV24-1 and TRBJ2-3, with 7 positions matching TRBD1. The CDR3 contains 12 residues. Germline assignment: CDR1 KGHDR and CDR2 SFDVKD. V shed 8 bases, J shed 6 bases, and the junction held 4 bases outside the gene matches. CDR3 in amino acids: CATKGAGDTQYF. CDR3 in DNA: TGTGCCACCAAGGGGGCGGGTGATACGCAGTATTTT.

The genes are TRBV6-1 and TRBJ1-1; no definite D call. V lost 5 bases to trimming and J lost 7 bases, with 11 bases between them. Germline assignment: CDR1 MNHNS and CDR2 SASEGT. There are 12 residues in the CDR3. CDR3 in DNA: TGTGCCAGCAGTTTTCAACAGATTGAAGCTTTCTTT. As protein: CASSFQQIEAFF.

The V and J genes are TRBV15 and TRBJ1-2; D is unclear. The CDR3 has 14 amino acids. CDR1 is LNHNV, CDR2 YYDKDF, per germline (reference sequence). The ends were cut back, 0 bases at V and 4 bases at J, with 9 bases in the middle. As DNA, the CDR3 is TGTGCCACCAGCAGAGAATTAGTCCTCTATGGCTACACCTTC. Translating gives CATSRELVLYGYTF.